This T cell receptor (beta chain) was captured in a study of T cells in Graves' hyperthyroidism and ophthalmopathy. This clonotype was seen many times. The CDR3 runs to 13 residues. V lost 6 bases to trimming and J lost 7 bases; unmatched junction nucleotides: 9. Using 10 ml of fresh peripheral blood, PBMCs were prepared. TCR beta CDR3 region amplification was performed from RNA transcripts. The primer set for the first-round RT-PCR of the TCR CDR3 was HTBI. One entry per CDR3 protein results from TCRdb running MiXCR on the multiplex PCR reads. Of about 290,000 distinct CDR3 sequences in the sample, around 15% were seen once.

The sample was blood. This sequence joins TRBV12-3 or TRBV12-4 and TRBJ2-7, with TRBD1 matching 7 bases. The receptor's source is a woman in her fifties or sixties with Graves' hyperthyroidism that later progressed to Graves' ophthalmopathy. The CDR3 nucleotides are TGTGCCAGCAGCAGGGACAGAAACCGGGAGCAGTACTTC. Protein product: CASSRDRNREQYF.